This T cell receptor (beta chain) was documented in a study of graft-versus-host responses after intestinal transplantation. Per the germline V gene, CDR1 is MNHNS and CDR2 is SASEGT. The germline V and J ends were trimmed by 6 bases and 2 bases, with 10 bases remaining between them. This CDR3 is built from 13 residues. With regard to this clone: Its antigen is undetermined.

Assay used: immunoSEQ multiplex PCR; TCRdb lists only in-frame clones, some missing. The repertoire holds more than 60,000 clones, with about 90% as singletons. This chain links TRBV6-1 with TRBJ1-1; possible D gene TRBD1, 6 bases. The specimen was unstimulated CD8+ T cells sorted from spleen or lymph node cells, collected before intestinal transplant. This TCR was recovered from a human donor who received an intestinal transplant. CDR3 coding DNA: TGTGCCAGCAGAGGACAGATAAACACTGAAGCTTTCTTT. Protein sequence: CASRGQINTEAFF.